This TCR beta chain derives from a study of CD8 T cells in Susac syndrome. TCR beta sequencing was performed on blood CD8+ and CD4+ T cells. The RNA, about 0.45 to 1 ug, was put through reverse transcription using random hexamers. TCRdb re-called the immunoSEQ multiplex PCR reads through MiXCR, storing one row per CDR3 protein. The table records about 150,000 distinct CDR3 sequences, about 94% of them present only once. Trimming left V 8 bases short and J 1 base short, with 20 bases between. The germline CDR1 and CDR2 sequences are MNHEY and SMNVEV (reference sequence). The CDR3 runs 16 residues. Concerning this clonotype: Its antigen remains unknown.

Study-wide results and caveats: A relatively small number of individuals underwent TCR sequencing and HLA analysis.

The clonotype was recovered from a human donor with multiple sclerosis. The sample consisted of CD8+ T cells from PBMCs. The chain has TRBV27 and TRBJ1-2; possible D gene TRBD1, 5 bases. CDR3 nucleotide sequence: TGTGCCAGCGGTCTGGGCAGGGAGAGGGGTAACTATGGCTACACCTTC. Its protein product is CASGLGRERGNYGYTF.